Below are 17 T cell receptor beta chains sequenced from a single sample in a study of glioma-infiltrating T cells after dendritic cell vaccination (dated by TCRdb to 2015 to 2016). What the time point label conveys for this sample: after dendritic cell vaccination, including at tumor progression/relapse. The library was made by the immunoSEQ multiplex PCR assay. Drawn from immuneACCESS, this table holds only the in-frame rearrangements with V and J called that TCRdb kept. Clones are partly lost; checked studies trace under half to an unresolved V gene and leave the rest unexplained. The sample includes 75,000 to 95,000 clones, with around four fifths observed a single time. The top ten hold less than 2.5% of the sample. The sequenced sample was blood, obtained after dendritic cell vaccination. These receptors all come from a human donor with glioblastoma.

The V call is TRBV7-9, the J call TRBJ2-1; 10 nucleotides line up with TRBD1. From germline, CDR1 is SEHNR and CDR2 FQNEAQ (reference sequence). This CDR3 comprises 15 residues. V shed 5 bases and J 3 bases; nucleotides not matched to a gene: 4. CDR3 in amino acids: CASSPGQGSYNEQFF. DNA of the CDR3: TGTGCCAGCAGCCCGGGACAGGGGAGCTACAATGAGCAGTTCTTC.

V gene TRBV5-1 combines with J gene TRBJ2-5; D gene unclear. V lost 0 bases and J 4 bases, leaving 10 bases between the germline ends. The CDR3 is made up of 14 amino acids. Per germline, CDR1 SGHRS and CDR2 YFSETQ. The chain's CDR3 is CASSLGRLRETQYF. CDR3 in DNA: TGCGCCAGCAGCTTGGGGCGGTTGAGAGAGACCCAGTACTTC. The whole variable domain, remainder taken from reference TRBV5-1 and TRBJ2-5, is KAGVTQTPRYLIKTRGQQVTLSCSPISGHRSVSWYQQTPGQGLQFLFEYFSETQRNKGNFPGRFSGRQFSNSRSEMNVSTLELGDSALYLCASSLGRLRETQYFGPGTRLLVL.

The chain is built from TRBV20-1 and TRBJ1-1, with D perhaps TRBD1 (5 bases). There are 11 residues in the CDR3. V lost 8 bases, J lost 10 bases, and 17 bases lay in between. Germline CDR1 and CDR2: DFQATT and SNEGSKA (reference sequence). The CDR3 sequence is CSPGTDVGAFF. In DNA, the CDR3 is TGCAGTCCGGGGACTGACGTGGGAGCTTTCTTT.

This clone was recorded only once. V and J are TRBV19 and TRBJ2-1; unclear D gene. This CDR3 contains 15 residues. Trimming cost V 2 bases and J 4 bases, with 12 bases left between them. Germline values: CDR1 LNHDA, CDR2 SQIVND (reference sequence). CDR3 region: CASSIQQLSYNEQFF. The CDR3 DNA reads as TGTGCCAGTAGTATACAACAGCTGTCTTACAATGAGCAGTTCTTC.

The rearrangement joins TRBV18 to TRBJ2-1; 13 bases line up with TRBD2. Germline loops: CDR1 KGHSH, CDR2 LQKENI. CDR3 length equals 16 residues. V shed 3 bases and J 6 bases; nucleotides not matched to a gene: 5. The CDR3 nucleotides read TGTGCCAGCTCACCGGGACTAGCGGGATTAGGCAATGAGCAGTTCTTC. It codes for CASSPGLAGLGNEQFF.

This chain connects TRBV15 to TRBJ2-5; the D gene is possibly TRBD1 (6 bases). From germline, CDR1 is LNHNV and CDR2 YYDKDF (reference sequence). This CDR3 has 16 amino acids. Trimming shortened V by 3 bases and J by 5 bases, and 19 bases separated the two germline ends. CDR3 nucleotides: TGTGCCACCAGCAGCCTCCTTCAGGGGAGAGGGGAGACCCAGTACTTC. Its protein is CATSSLLQGRGETQYF.

This clone has only a few counts. The CDR3 coding sequence is TGTGCCAGCAGCTCGCAGGGGGCCCTATACGAGCAGTACTTC. Protein sequence: CASSSQGALYEQYF. V usage is TRBV11-2 and J usage is TRBJ2-7, with 8 nucleotides matching TRBD1. V trimming: 4 bases; J trimming: 4 bases; junction bases outside the gene matches: 6. The CDR3 has 14 amino acids. The germline CDR1 and CDR2 sequences are SGHAT and FQNNGV.

V and J are TRBV18 and TRBJ1-4, with TRBD1 identical over 7 bases. This CDR3 is built from 15 residues. Per the germline V gene, CDR1 is KGHSH and CDR2 is LQKENI. The junction had 5 bases not matched to a gene; V was cut back by 1 base and J by 6 bases. For the CDR3, the DNA is TGTGCCAGCTCACCACGGCAGGGGGTAGATGAAAAACTGTTTTTT. Translated, it gives CASSPRQGVDEKLFF.

The chain combines TRBV4-2 with TRBJ2-3; 14 bases line up with TRBD2. The CDR3 is made up of 15 amino acids. The junction had 5 bases not matched to a gene; V was cut back by 7 bases and J by 5 bases. CDR1 is LGHNA and CDR2 is YNFKEQ in the germline V gene. The DNA for the CDR3 is TGTGCCAGCAACCTCGGACTAGCGGGAGGAGATACGCAGTATTTT. It codes for CASNLGLAGGDTQYF.

V gene TRBV5-6 combines with J gene TRBJ1-4; D call uncertain. This CDR3 has 14 residues. Germline loops: CDR1 SGHDT, CDR2 YYEEEE. The V and J ends lost 2 bases and 0 bases respectively, with 5 bases between them. The CDR3 nucleotides read TGTGCCAGCAGCTTTATCGCAACTAATGAAAAACTGTTTTTT. Translated, it gives CASSFIATNEKLFF.

This chain uses TRBV13 with TRBJ2-7; D remains unclear. The ends were cut back, 0 bases at V and 3 bases at J, with 9 bases in the middle. The CDR3 sequence is 14 residues long. Germline lookup yields CDR1 PRHDT and CDR2 FYEKMQ (reference sequence). Here the CDR3 reads CASSLGRGNYEQYV. The CDR3 coding sequence is TGTGCCAGCAGCTTAGGCCGCGGAAACTACGAGCAGTACGTC.

The gene calls are TRBV6-6 and TRBJ2-7; the D gene is possibly TRBD1 (5 bases). This CDR3 has 15 residues. Germline lookup yields CDR1 MNHNY and CDR2 SVGAGI (reference sequence). Trimming shortened V by 7 bases and J by 6 bases, and 22 bases separated the two germline ends. DNA of the CDR3: TGTGCCAGCAATGGGGCAAGCAGGCTGTACGCCGAGCAGTACTTC. Translating gives CASNGASRLYAEQYF.

The chain combines TRBV5-4 with TRBJ2-2; 8 bases are shared with TRBD2. This CDR3 comprises 16 residues. Germline CDR1 reads SGHNT; CDR2 reads YYREEE (reference sequence). The J segment lost 3 bases and the V segment lost 5 bases, leaving 9 bases of the junction unmatched. This CDR3 is CASRQGLAGDTGELFF. The DNA for the CDR3 is TGTGCCAGCAGACAAGGACTAGCAGGGGACACCGGGGAGCTGTTTTTT.

This chain joins TRBV7-9 and TRBJ2-4; 7 nucleotides align to TRBD1. Germline lookup yields CDR1 SEHNR and CDR2 FQNEAQ (reference sequence). Trimming took 5 bases from V and 9 from J; bases not matched to a gene: 13. The CDR3 loop spans 15 amino acids. This CDR3 reads CASSPHLRQGSIQYF. CDR3 DNA sequence: TGTGCCAGCAGCCCCCACCTAAGACAGGGTAGCATTCAGTACTTC.

The chain employs TRBV19 and TRBJ1-4; tentative D call: TRBD1 (5 bases). CDR1 and CDR2 (germline): LNHDA, SQIVND (reference sequence). There are 17 residues in the CDR3. The V and J ends lost 2 bases and 8 bases respectively, with 21 bases between them. CDR3 nucleotides: TGTGCCAGTAGTATAAACACCCTGGACACTCGAAGGGAAAAACTGTTTTTT. It codes for CASSINTLDTRREKLFF.

In DNA, the CDR3 is TGTGCCAGCAGACCTAACTCTGGGGCCAACGTCCTGACTTTC. Residues: CASRPNSGANVLTF. J is TRBJ2-6 and V is TRBV7-2; D is ambiguous. V shed 6 bases and J shed 0 bases, with 6 bases lying between them. The germline gives CDR1 SGHTA, CDR2 FQGNSA. The CDR3 length is 14 residues.

The gene calls are TRBV2 and TRBJ2-5; D perhaps matches TRBD2 (6 bases). Trimming removed 7 bases at V and 5 bases at J, with 17 bases between. This CDR3 has 14 amino acids. Per germline, CDR1 SNHLY and CDR2 FYNNEI. CDR3 region: CASTSTGGTETQYF. The CDR3 DNA is TGTGCCAGCACCTCCACTGGGGGGACGGAGACCCAGTACTTC.